This T cell receptor (beta chain) originates from a study of regulatory T cells in long-lasting Graves disease. HTBI primers from iRepertoire and Arm-PCR of CDR3 regions yielded the TCR beta libraries. Each CDR3 protein is one row after TCRdb ran MiXCR on the multiplex PCR reads. The data contain 200,000 to 250,000 distinct CDR3 sequences, approximately 16% of them seen just once; the ten biggest clones take up around 21%. Time point of the sample: newly diagnosed GD, antithyroid drugs for less than 3 months. Preparation of the TCR library used RNA extracted from PBMCs. Study-level findings and limits: Repertoires from persistent disease leaned toward TRBV28, TRBJ1-2 and TRBJ2-5. Newly diagnosed Graves' patients exceeded persistent ones in TCR diversity. It was peripheral blood alone, not thyroid tissue, that was studied.

At least ten counts were recorded for this clonotype. The target antigen is unknown. Germline CDR1 reads DFQATT; CDR2 reads SNEGSKA (reference sequence). This CDR3 region has 15 residues. V was pared by 0 bases and J by 2 bases, with 14 bases between. This receptor was identified in a female donor with Graves disease. Material: peripheral blood mononuclear cells (PBMCs), obtained at new diagnosis, from a patient treated with antithyroid drugs. V and J are TRBV20-1 and TRBJ2-7; D may be TRBD2 (6 bases). The CDR3 is CSARDPLASAYEQYF. The CDR3 DNA follows: TGCAGTGCTAGAGATCCTCTAGCGTCGGCCTACGAGCAGTACTTC.